These T cell receptor beta chains were read from a single sample in a study of T cell responses to AZD1222 COVID-19 vaccine. Data came from immunoSEQ multiplex PCR; TCRdb stores just in-frame clones and leaves some out. The sample contains some 90,000 clones, around nine tenths of which appear only once. The sequences come from peripheral blood, collected on day 0 of AZD1222 vaccination. The receptors here all came from an adult in good health. Each CDR3 is given without its conserved first and last residue. Each record gives: J gene, V gene, CDR3 protein.

TRBJ2-5,TRBV19,ASNDRGGLETQY
TRBJ1-2,TRBV3-1/TRBV3-2,ASSQVPQAYYGYT
TRBJ2-1,TRBV4-2,ASSRTGGWDEQF
TRBJ2-2,TRBV5-8,ASTLLRQGTGELF
TRBJ2-7,TRBV4-3,ASSYERGGSYEQY
TRBJ2-7,TRBV5-4,ASSLGGTGFYEQY
TRBJ2-7,TRBV3-1/TRBV3-2,ASSHAGTDSYEQY
TRBJ2-5,TRBV5-5,ASSRTSGGQETQY
TRBJ2-4,TRBV2,ASSDLRLGAKNIQY
TRBJ2-7,TRBV7-2,ASSLTPATYEQY
TRBJ2-7,TRBV7-9,ASSRSGGAVEQY
TRBJ2-1,TRBV27,ASSPPRIRDNEQF
TRBJ2-2,TRBV5-8,ASSFRRSVNTGELF
TRBJ2-5,TRBV5-1,ASSLLGEETQY
TRBJ1-2,TRBV12-3/TRBV12-4,ASSPQGNYGYT
TRBJ1-1,TRBV5-1,ASSTTGVNTEAF
TRBJ2-7,TRBV2,ASSRDGYEQY
TRBJ2-1,TRBV5-1,ASSMGAGDYNEQF
TRBJ1-2,TRBV29-1,SVESGTHGYT
TRBJ2-3,TRBV28,ASSSNGQGTDTQY
TRBJ2-5,TRBV6-2/TRBV6-3,ASSYPPLGETQY
TRBJ2-7,TRBV6-5,ASTQSTSGSYEQY
TRBJ1-1,TRBV19,ASSNPGTGGNTEAF
TRBJ1-4,TRBV3-1/TRBV3-2,ASSPLSPTNEKLF
TRBJ2-3,TRBV11-2,ASSLEPDTQY
TRBJ2-5,TRBV7-8,ASSPGVGATQY
TRBJ2-3,TRBV5-1,ASSRGDTQY
TRBJ2-3,TRBV6-2/TRBV6-3,ASSPDPPTDTQY
TRBJ2-2,TRBV10-3,AISETGGAGELF
TRBJ1-1,TRBV28,ASLPGWTGAAEAF
TRBJ1-6,TRBV2,ASKKVFTVNSPLH
TRBJ1-3,TRBV9,ASSYGNTPSGNTIY
TRBJ2-7,TRBV18,ASSPPSGEQY
TRBJ2-5,TRBV5-1,ASSLGAETQY
TRBJ1-6,TRBV7-6,ASSSKPGQGFSNSPLH
TRBJ2-7,TRBV27,ASSSQGREQY
TRBJ2-7,TRBV18,ASSASGSLYEQY
TRBJ2-1,TRBV6-5,ASRLHRGMYNEQF
TRBJ2-4,TRBV7-8,ASSLVDRTKNIQY
TRBJ2-1,TRBV5-1,ASIRANEQF
TRBJ1-1,TRBV4-3,ASSQDLLRNTEAF
TRBJ2-7,TRBV5-4,ASSSAVGAGADEQY
TRBJ2-2,TRBV6-2/TRBV6-3,ASSQRQGGTGELF
TRBJ2-7,TRBV5-4,ASSLSGGPPRHEQY
TRBJ1-4,TRBV9,ASSVGFGGAGEKLF
TRBJ1-1,TRBV2,ASSVLTEAF
TRBJ2-3,TRBV6-1,ASSEWVPDTQY
TRBJ2-3,TRBV19,ASSPTSIGYNTDTQY
TRBJ1-1,TRBV7-3,ASSLASNGEAF
TRBJ2-3,TRBV9,ASSVVAAPTDTQY
TRBJ1-6,TRBV3-1/TRBV3-2,ASSLRTGGMRSPLH
TRBJ1-5,TRBV6-6,ASSYGRDSNQPQH
TRBJ1-2,TRBV6-1,ASSEASRGAGGYT
TRBJ1-1,TRBV19,ASSAPTGARTEAF
TRBJ1-3,TRBV19,ASTSDRETGNTIY
TRBJ1-2,TRBV6-1,ASSENTGGIYGYT